A selection of T cell receptor beta chains follows, all from one sample in a study of cytomegalovirus exposure and HLA in healthy donors. This table comes from immunoSEQ multiplex PCR, and its TCRdb copy is limited to in-frame clones, with some not included. The sample contains some 150,000 clones, roughly 83% of which appear only once. Input material: PBMCs. The source of these receptors is a man younger than 45 in good health and CMV-seropositive. Each CDR3 is given with its conserved first and last residue. Fields, in order: J gene, V gene, CDR3 protein.

TRBJ2-7	TRBV28	CASKGQGTYEQYF
TRBJ1-5	TRBV27	CASSLWARGQGNQPQHF
TRBJ2-2	TRBV19	CASRETGGTGELFF
TRBJ1-1	TRBV18	CASSETGGLEAFF
TRBJ2-5	TRBV1	CTSSQDRLAGGETQYF
TRBJ1-1	TRBV29-1	CSVEEEFMNTEAFF
TRBJ1-1	TRBV6-5	CASSSHGTGGPEAFF
TRBJ2-1	TRBV18	CASSLPSGEIYNEQFF
-	TRBV11-2	CASSLTGGTRRYEQYF
TRBJ2-7	TRBV28	CASSLPGLESSYEQYF
TRBJ2-1	TRBV2	CASSLQGNEQFF
TRBJ2-5	TRBV7-6	CASSPRVGETQYF
TRBJ1-1	TRBV7-3	CASSSGVGRAAEAFF
TRBJ1-5	TRBV27	CASSAGGRPSNQPQHF
TRBJ1-2	TRBV18	CASSKDWDDYGYTF
TRBJ2-7	TRBV30	CAWTPDRGGVLEYF
TRBJ1-1	TRBV7-3	CASSPRGGRNTEAFF